This passage covers 24 T cell receptor beta chains from one sample sequenced in a study of blood T cell repertoires in COVID-19. The repertoire was sequenced with immunoSEQ multiplex PCR; TCRdb's copy has only in-frame clones and lacks some. The data hold around 300,000 clones, with 87% observed a single time. Sequenced sample: peripheral blood. The receptors stem from a man aged 18 to 29 with active or convalescent COVID-19.

The chain is built from TRBV7-2 and TRBJ2-5, with 8 nucleotides matching TRBD2. CDR3 length: 13 residues. Germline V gene data show CDR1 as SGHTA and CDR2 as FQGNSA. V shed 5 bases, J shed 7 bases, and the junction held 6 bases outside the gene matches. The CDR3 is CASSGREGGTQYF. Here the CDR3 DNA reads TGTGCCAGCAGCGGCCGGGAGGGCGGGACCCAGTACTTC.

The rearrangement links TRBV28 to TRBJ2-4; TRBD1 is a possible D gene (5 bases). The V end lost 8 bases, the J end lost 1 base, and 18 bases lay between the germline ends. Germline V CDR1 and CDR2: MDHEN, SYDVKM. This CDR3 contains 16 residues. This chain's CDR3 is CASGPGASFAKNIQYF. CDR3 coding DNA: TGTGCCAGCGGCCCTGGGGCGTCATTTGCCAAAAACATTCAGTACTTC.

This clone was recorded once. The V call is TRBV6-6, the J call TRBJ1-5; 9 bases agree with TRBD1. CDR3 size: 15 residues. J lost 3 bases, V lost 8 bases, and 8 bases had no gene match. Per germline, CDR1 MNHNY and CDR2 SVGAGI (reference sequence). CDR3 region: CASLPGTGNNQPQHF. The CDR3 DNA follows: TGTGCCAGCCTCCCCGGGACAGGGAACAATCAGCCCCAGCATTTT.

The CDR3, as DNA: TGTGCCAGCTCACCAAGGGGGCTGAGCTCCTACGAGCAGTACTTC. Translating gives CASSPRGLSSYEQYF. This rearrangement joins TRBV18 to TRBJ2-7; TRBD1 matches 7 bases. Germline-derived CDR1 and CDR2 are KGHSH and LQKENI. Trimming cost V 2 bases and J 0 bases; bases outside gene matches: 4. The CDR3 length is 15 residues.

The chain recombines TRBV27 with TRBJ1-1, with D perhaps matching TRBD1 (5 bases). Per the germline V gene, CDR1 is MNHEY and CDR2 is SMNVEV (reference sequence). CDR3 length: 14 amino acids. Trimming cost V 5 bases and J 6 bases, with 16 bases left between them. The CDR3: CASSVAAGLSEAFF. The DNA for the CDR3 is TGTGCCAGCAGTGTCGCCGCAGGGCTATCTGAAGCTTTCTTT.

The chain couples TRBV10-3 to TRBJ2-3, with 13 positions matching TRBD2. J was trimmed by 7 bases and V by 6 bases; bases with no gene match: 4. The germline V gene has CDR1 ENHRY and CDR2 SYGVKD. The CDR3 is made up of 14 amino acids. CDR3 nucleotides: TGTGCCATCAGCGGGACTAGCGGGGCGAATACGCAGTATTTT. Translated: CAISGTSGANTQYF.

The CDR3 is CASTGTSVYEQYF. The CDR3 region has the DNA TGTGCCAGCACCGGGACTAGCGTCTACGAGCAGTACTTC. The rearrangement links TRBV6-6 to TRBJ2-7; 10 bases are a match to TRBD2. Trimming took 7 bases from V and 3 from J; bases not matched to a gene: 3. The CDR3 consists of 13 residues. Germline V gives CDR1 MNHNY, CDR2 SVGAGI (reference sequence).

This chain links TRBV6-5 with TRBJ2-7; D possibly corresponds to TRBD1 (6 bases). The V gene lost 6 bases and the J gene lost 0 bases, with 12 bases spanning the gap. The germline V gene encodes CDR1 MNHEY and CDR2 SVGAGI. This CDR3 has 14 residues. The chain's CDR3 is CASSPDRHSYEQYF. The CDR3 DNA reads as TGTGCCAGCAGCCCGGACAGACACTCCTACGAGCAGTACTTC.

J is TRBJ1-6 and V is TRBV18; 8 bases align to TRBD1. This CDR3 contains 15 residues. The germline V gene has CDR1 KGHSH and CDR2 LQKENI. After removal of 3 bases from V and 9 bases from J, the junction contained 7 bases not matched to a gene. The CDR3 DNA reads as TGTGCCAGCTCACCCCGGACAGGGTATGCTTCACCCCTCCACTTT. Translated: CASSPRTGYASPLHF.

The CDR3 bases are TGTGCCAGCAGTTTGGGCAGGGGGTCTGAAAAACTGTTTTTT. Protein product: CASSLGRGSEKLFF. The chain recombines TRBV27 with TRBJ1-4; 7 bases are shared with TRBD1. V dropped 3 bases and J dropped 7; count of bases not matched to a gene: 5. Germline values: CDR1 MNHEY, CDR2 SMNVEV (reference sequence). The length of the CDR3 is 14 residues.

This rearrangement joins TRBV20-1 to TRBJ2-1; 7 nucleotides align to TRBD1. The CDR3 sequence is 15 residues long. Per the germline V gene, CDR1 is DFQATT and CDR2 is SNEGSKA (reference sequence). With 3 bases clipped from V and 2 bases from J, the junction kept 7 bases outside the gene matches. In DNA form, the CDR3 reads TGCAGTGCTAGTAACCCGGGACAGACCTACAATGAGCAGTTCTTC. Translation gives CSASNPGQTYNEQFF.

The chain recombines TRBV7-2 with TRBJ1-5, with D possibly matching TRBD1 (5 bases). Germline V lookup: CDR1 SGHTA, CDR2 FQGNSA. V was pared by 5 bases and J by 2 bases, with 10 bases between. The CDR3 consists of 14 residues. The CDR3 nucleotides read TGTGCCAGCAGCCGGCAGGGTGGCAATCAGCCCCAGCATTTT. Its protein is CASSRQGGNQPQHF. Complete variable domain (other parts from reference TRBV7-2 and TRBJ1-5): GAGVSQSPSNKVTEKGKDVELRCDPISGHTALYWYRQSLGQGLEFLIYFQGNSAPDKSGLPSDRFSAERTGGSVSTLTIQRTQQEDSAVYLCASSRQGGNQPQHFGDGTRLSIL.

The V call is TRBV7-3, the J call TRBJ1-1; possibly TRBD1 for D (6 bases). The CDR3 consists of 14 residues. V was pared by 0 bases and J by 7 bases, with 12 bases between. Germline CDR1 SGHTA, CDR2 FQGTGA. The CDR3 here is CASSLTSTGSEAFF. The CDR3 region has the DNA TGTGCCAGCAGCTTAACCTCTACAGGGAGTGAAGCTTTCTTT.

The chain is built from TRBV15 and TRBJ2-7; unclear D gene. Germline V gene sequence: CDR1 LNHNV, CDR2 YYDKDF (reference sequence). The germline V and J ends were trimmed by 0 bases and 5 bases, with 8 bases remaining between them. This CDR3 has 13 residues. CDR3 nucleotide sequence: TGTGCCACCAGCAGAGACCAATTCCACGAGCAGTACTTC. As protein: CATSRDQFHEQYF.

The chain couples TRBV3-1 (or the pseudogene TRBV3-2) to TRBJ2-3; TRBD2 agrees at 10 bases. V shed 0 bases and J 6 bases; nucleotides not matched to a gene: 9. The CDR3 loop spans 17 amino acids. The germline V gene has CDR1 LGHDT and CDR2 YNNKEL (reference sequence). The DNA for the CDR3 is TGTGCCAGCAGCCAAGATTCTAGCGGGGGCCCGAGGGATACGCAGTATTTT. It translates to CASSQDSSGGPRDTQYF.

This chain connects TRBV4-1 to TRBJ1-1, with 10 positions matching TRBD1. CDR3 length: 16 residues. V dropped 2 bases and J dropped 2; count of bases not matched to a gene: 5. Germline lookup yields CDR1 MGHRA and CDR2 YSYEKL. The CDR3: CASSQLWTGGNTEAFF. The CDR3 DNA reads TGCGCCAGCAGCCAACTGTGGACAGGGGGAAACACTGAAGCTTTCTTT.

The V gene is TRBV29-1, the J gene TRBJ2-3; 9 nucleotides align to TRBD2. The CDR3 is 16 amino acids. Per the germline V gene, CDR1 is SQVTM and CDR2 is ANQGSEA. V dropped 4 bases and J dropped 3; count of bases not matched to a gene: 11. As DNA, the CDR3 is TGCAGCGTTGTCGGGGTGGGTAGCGGGAGTACAGATACGCAGTATTTT. Protein: CSVVGVGSGSTDTQYF.

The V call is TRBV6-2 or TRBV6-3, the J call TRBJ2-1, with D possibly TRBD2 on 6 matching bases. CDR1 and CDR2 (germline): MNHEY, SVGEGT. Deletions cut 4 bases from V and 8 bases from J, with 18 bases between. The length of the CDR3 is 15 residues. DNA for the CDR3: TGTGCCAGCAGTTCCTCCGGGACTCTGTGGTATGAGCAGTTCTTC. It encodes CASSSSGTLWYEQFF.

The chain links TRBV7-9 to TRBJ2-1, with D hard to call. This CDR3 contains 13 residues. Trimming stripped 4 bases from V and 7 bases from J, with 11 bases between. Germline V lookup: CDR1 SEHNR, CDR2 FQNEAQ (reference sequence). The CDR3 reads CASSSRPGNEQFF. The CDR3 coding sequence is TGTGCCAGCAGCTCTAGACCTGGAAATGAGCAGTTCTTC.

The V and J genes are TRBV6-5 and TRBJ2-7; weak D call: TRBD2 (5 bases). Trimming stripped 2 bases from V and 6 bases from J, with 8 bases between. CDR1 MNHEY and CDR2 SVGAGI come from the germline V gene. The length of the CDR3 is 12 residues. CDR3: CASSYRGSEQYF. CDR3 nucleotide sequence: TGTGCCAGCAGTTACCGAGGGTCCGAGCAGTACTTC.

This clone was detected once. V and J are TRBV5-1 and TRBJ2-4; D perhaps matches TRBD2 (5 bases). The V and J ends lost 1 base and 3 bases respectively, with 17 bases between them. The CDR3 is 17 residues long. CDR1 SGHRS and CDR2 YFSETQ come from the germline V gene. CDR3 nucleotide sequence: TGCGCCAGCAGCTTGCGTCCGGGATATAGCGACAAAAACATTCAGTACTTC. Its protein product is CASSLRPGYSDKNIQYF.

CDR3 protein: CASSSLGGLSNQPQHF. The DNA for the CDR3 is TGTGCCAGCAGTTCACTGGGGGGATTGAGCAATCAGCCCCAGCATTTT. This chain uses TRBV27 with TRBJ1-5; maybe TRBD1 (5 bases). Germline V gives CDR1 MNHEY, CDR2 SMNVEV (reference sequence). V lost 4 bases, J lost 1 base, and 14 bases lay in between. The length of the CDR3 is 16 residues.

The chain joins TRBV5-6 to TRBJ1-6, with D possibly matching TRBD1 (5 bases). Germline V CDR1 and CDR2: SGHDT, YYEEEE. V was pared by 3 bases and J by 3 bases, with 16 bases between. The length of the CDR3 is 17 residues. The CDR3 DNA is TGTGCCAGCAGCTACAACCCAGGGAACTTCTATAATTCACCCCTCCACTTT. Translating gives CASSYNPGNFYNSPLHF.

The V gene is TRBV12-5, the J gene TRBJ2-2; TRBD1 agrees at 10 bases. Germline V lookup: CDR1 LGHNT, CDR2 FRNRAP. This CDR3 contains 15 residues. The V gene end was trimmed by 1 base and the J gene end by 5 bases; junction bases not matched to a gene: 1. The CDR3 sequence is CASGLGTGGTGELFF. As DNA, the CDR3 is TGTGCTAGTGGTTTGGGGACAGGGGGGACCGGGGAGCTGTTTTTT.